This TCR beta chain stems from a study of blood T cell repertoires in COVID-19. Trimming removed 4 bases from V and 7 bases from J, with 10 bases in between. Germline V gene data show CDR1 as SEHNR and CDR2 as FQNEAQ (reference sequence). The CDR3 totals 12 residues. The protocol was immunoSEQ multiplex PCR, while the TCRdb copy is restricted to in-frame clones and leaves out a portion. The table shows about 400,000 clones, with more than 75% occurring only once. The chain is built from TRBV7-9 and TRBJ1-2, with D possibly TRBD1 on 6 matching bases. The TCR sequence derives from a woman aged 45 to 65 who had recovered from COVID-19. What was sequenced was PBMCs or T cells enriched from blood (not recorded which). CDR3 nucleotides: TGTGCCAGCAGCTACACAGGGTTTGGCTACACCTTC. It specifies CASSYTGFGYTF.